The 26 T cell receptor beta chains presented below share a single source sample, sequenced in a study of blood T cell repertoires in COVID-19. Some clones are missing from TCRdb's copy, which holds only in-frame ones; the method was immunoSEQ multiplex PCR. In the table there are some 110,000 clones, approximately 86% of which are singletons. The sequencing input was peripheral blood. Every receptor here comes from a human donor in a cohort sampled during active COVID-19.

The table lists this clone with a few counts. V and J are TRBV28 and TRBJ1-4; D uncertain. The V gene lost 2 bases and the J gene lost 7 bases, with 11 bases spanning the gap. The germline gives CDR1 MDHEN, CDR2 SYDVKM. The CDR3 has 14 amino acids. CDR3 nucleotide sequence: TGTGCCAGCAGTTTACCACCACGGGGTGAAAAACTGTTTTTT. The encoded protein is CASSLPPRGEKLFF.

In its sample, this clone was seen once. The chain couples TRBV11-3 to TRBJ1-1; 7 bases are shared with TRBD1. Per the germline V gene, CDR1 is SGHNT and CDR2 is YENEEA. V shed 9 bases and J 6 bases; nucleotides not matched to a gene: 10. This CDR3 has 13 residues. CDR3 DNA sequence: TGTGCCAGTCAAGACAGGGCCGTAGCTGAAGCTTTCTTT. Amino acid sequence: CASQDRAVAEAFF.

The rearrangement joins TRBV7-3 to TRBJ2-2; D not certain. This CDR3 has 15 residues. Trimming cost V 5 bases and J 1 base, with 11 bases left between them. Germline V gives CDR1 SGHTA, CDR2 FQGTGA. The CDR3 coding sequence is TGTGCCAGCAGCACCGGTACTATGAACACCGGGGAGCTGTTTTTT. Protein sequence: CASSTGTMNTGELFF. Complete variable domain (other parts from reference TRBV7-3 and TRBJ2-2): GAGVSQTPSNKVTEKGKYVELRCDPISGHTALYWYRQSLGQGPEFLIYFQGTGAADDSGLPNDRFFAVRPEGSVSTLKIQRTERGDSAVYLCASSTGTMNTGELFFGEGSRLTVL.

The J gene is TRBJ2-7, the V gene TRBV2, with 8 positions matching TRBD1. Unmatched junction bases numbered 7, after V lost 5 bases and J lost 4 bases. The CDR3 contains 14 residues. Germline V gene lookup returns CDR1 SNHLY and CDR2 FYNNEI. DNA for the CDR3: TGTGCCAGCAGTCCAGGGGGCGGTTTTTACGAGCAGTACTTC. Translation: CASSPGGGFYEQYF.

This chain uses TRBV2 with TRBJ2-7; possibly TRBD1 for D (7 bases). CDR1 is SNHLY, CDR2 FYNNEI, per germline. V was clipped by 5 bases and J by 4 bases, with 15 bases between them. This CDR3 comprises 14 residues. The CDR3 protein is CASSQTQGGYEQYF. Written as DNA, the CDR3 is TGTGCCAGCAGTCAGACTCAGGGGGGATACGAGCAGTACTTC.

The chain uses TRBV6-4 and TRBJ1-2, with D possibly TRBD1 on 6 matching bases. Per the germline V gene, CDR1 is MRHNA and CDR2 is SNTAGT. This CDR3 is built from 14 residues. The V and J ends lost 0 bases and 8 bases respectively, with 13 bases between them. CDR3 sequence: CASSDSVRGQGYTF. CDR3 bases: TGTGCCAGCAGTGACTCGGTCAGGGGCCAGGGCTACACCTTC.

The rearrangement joins TRBV11-2 to TRBJ1-2; D remains unclear. V was shortened by 2 bases and J by 7 bases, with 8 bases between the two germline ends. This CDR3 has 12 residues. Per the germline V gene, CDR1 is SGHAT and CDR2 is FQNNGV. The CDR3 DNA reads TGTGCCAGCAGCTTAAATGTCGGTGGCTACACCTTC. Translated, it gives CASSLNVGGYTF.

This clone occurred a few times. This chain joins TRBV5-1 and TRBJ1-6, with D perhaps TRBD1 (5 bases). Germline V gives CDR1 SGHRS, CDR2 YFSETQ. This CDR3 is 14 amino acids long. V was trimmed by 0 bases and J by 10 bases, leaving 11 bases between them. The CDR3 here is CASSLEGSRSPLHF. The DNA of the CDR3 is TGCGCCAGCAGCTTGGAGGGGTCGCGGTCACCCCTCCACTTT.

The chain recombines TRBV27 with TRBJ2-2; D gene uncertain. Germline-derived CDR1 and CDR2 are MNHEY and SMNVEV (reference sequence). This CDR3 comprises 13 residues. Trimming shortened V by 7 bases and J by 1 base, and 7 bases separated the two germline ends. The CDR3, as DNA: TGTGCCAGCACAGACATGAACACCGGGGAGCTGTTTTTT. This translates into CASTDMNTGELFF.

This clone was observed a few times. The chain employs TRBV11-2 and TRBJ2-7; 8 nucleotides agree with TRBD2. The CDR3 totals 18 residues. Germline assignment: CDR1 SGHAT and CDR2 FQNNGV. Losses at the gene ends were 5 bases for V and 1 base for J; bases not matched to a gene: 16. As DNA, the CDR3 is TGTGCCAGCAGCCGCCCCCGATCTGGACTAGCCGAGTCCTACGAGCAGTACTTC. Translating gives CASSRPRSGLAESYEQYF. Variable domain in full (rest from reference TRBV11-2 and TRBJ2-7): EAGVAQSPRYKIIEKRQSVAFWCNPISGHATLYWYQQILGQGPKLLIQFQNNGVVDDSQLPKDRFSAERLKGVDSTLKIQPAKLEDSAVYLCASSRPRSGLAESYEQYFGPGTRLTVT.

The CDR3 protein is CASSRQGPNQPQHF. The CDR3 DNA reads as TGTGCCAGCAGCCGACAGGGACCGAATCAGCCCCAGCATTTT. The V and J genes are TRBV3-1 (or the pseudogene TRBV3-2) and TRBJ1-5; 7 positions match TRBD1. The CDR3 is 14 amino acids. V lost 4 bases and J lost 4; bases outside the gene matches: 4. From germline, CDR1 is LGHDT and CDR2 YNNKEL (reference sequence).

This clone appeared once. This rearrangement joins TRBV14 to TRBJ1-1, with D perhaps matching TRBD1 (6 bases). There are 16 residues in the CDR3. CDR1 and CDR2 (germline): SGHDN, FVKESK. V lost 4 bases and J lost 2, with 17 bases in between. CDR3 loop: CASSPSYRDLNTEAFF. The CDR3 DNA is TGTGCCAGCAGCCCCTCGTACAGGGATTTAAACACTGAAGCTTTCTTT.

The rearrangement links TRBV7-9 to TRBJ2-7, with D tentatively TRBD2 (5 bases). The CDR3 has 16 residues. CDR1 is SEHNR and CDR2 is FQNEAQ in the germline V gene (reference sequence). V lost 0 bases to trimming and J lost 0 bases, with 12 bases between them. The CDR3 spells CASSLADWMSSYEQYF. CDR3 in DNA: TGTGCCAGCAGCTTAGCGGACTGGATGAGCTCCTACGAGCAGTACTTC. The complete variable domain, with remaining parts taken from reference TRBV7-9 and TRBJ2-7, reads DTGVSQNPRHKITKRGQNVTFRCDPISEHNRLYWYRQTLGQGPEFLTYFQNEAQLEKSRLLSDRFSAERPKGSFSTLEIQRTEQGDSAMYLCASSLADWMSSYEQYFGPGTRLTVT.

This clone was observed a single time. The V and J genes are TRBV21-1 and TRBJ2-5; TRBD2, the table's D call, lacks a check against the DNA. TRBV21-1 is an annotated pseudogene. The CDR3 loop spans 16 amino acids. The CDR3 coding sequence is TGTGCCAGCAGCATAACTAGCGGGAGGGCCGGAGAGACCCAGTACTTC. Amino acids: CASSITSGRAGETQYF.

The chain links TRBV11-3 to TRBJ2-3; a possible D gene is TRBD1 (5 bases). The germline CDR1 and CDR2 sequences are SGHNT and YENEEA. The V end lost 1 base, the J end lost 4 bases, and 9 bases lay between the germline ends. This CDR3 is built from 14 residues. CDR3 amino acids: CASSLAGLPDTQYF. Written as DNA, the CDR3 is TGTGCCAGCAGCTTAGCAGGGCTGCCAGATACGCAGTATTTT.

The chain carries TRBV7-9 and TRBJ1-1; 8 positions match TRBD1. The CDR3 sequence is 17 residues long. From germline, CDR1 is SEHNR and CDR2 FQNEAQ (reference sequence). The ends lost 4 bases at V and 3 bases at J; junction bases unmatched: 13. The chain's CDR3 is CASSSLGQGNGDTEAFF. CDR3 sequence (DNA): TGTGCCAGCAGCTCCCTAGGACAGGGCAATGGGGACACTGAAGCTTTCTTT.

DNA for the CDR3: TGTGCCAGCAGTGGAGACAGGGGGCTGATCTATGGCTACACCTTC. Translation: CASSGDRGLIYGYTF. This chain joins TRBV25-1 and TRBJ1-2, with 10 bases that match TRBD1. CDR1 and CDR2 from the germline V gene are MGHDK and SYGVNS. The J segment lost 4 bases and the V segment lost 4 bases, leaving 6 bases of the junction unmatched. This CDR3 has 15 amino acids.

In DNA form, the CDR3 reads TGTGCCAGCAGGAGGACAGGGGCCAACACCTATGAAAAACTGTTTTTT. This codes for CASRRTGANTYEKLFF. This rearrangement joins TRBV2 to TRBJ1-4, with 9 bases aligning to TRBD1. Trimming at V came to 6 bases and at J to 6 bases, leaving 11 bases not matched to a gene. CDR3 length: 16 amino acids. Germline V gene sequence: CDR1 SNHLY, CDR2 FYNNEI.

V gene TRBV25-1 combines with J gene TRBJ2-7, with D uncertain. Germline V CDR1 and CDR2: MGHDK, SYGVNS. The CDR3 is made up of 14 amino acids. Trimming stripped 4 bases from V and 5 bases from J, with 15 bases between. The CDR3 bases are TGTGCCAGCAGTGTGTGGCCCCTTGAAGACGAGCAGTACTTC. Its translation: CASSVWPLEDEQYF.

The J gene is TRBJ1-2, the V gene TRBV2, with TRBD1 matching 7 bases. Germline CDR1 is SNHLY and CDR2 is FYNNEI. The V gene end was trimmed by 2 bases and the J gene end by 7 bases; junction bases not matched to a gene: 7. The CDR3 sequence is 14 residues long. The CDR3 reads CASSEQGDAAGYTF. The DNA of the CDR3 is TGTGCCAGCAGTGAACAGGGGGACGCTGCTGGCTACACCTTC.

The gene calls are TRBV9 and TRBJ2-5, with D perhaps matching TRBD1 (5 bases). The CDR3 contains 15 residues. V lost 4 bases and J 5 bases, leaving 18 bases between the germline ends. Germline V gives CDR1 SGDLS, CDR2 YYNGEE. CDR3 sequence reads: CASSPSQGLGETQYF. CDR3 DNA: TGTGCCAGCAGCCCTTCCCAGGGTCTGGGGGAGACCCAGTACTTC.

The chain has TRBV11-3 and TRBJ2-7; 9 bases fit TRBD1. Germline V gene data show CDR1 as SGHNT and CDR2 as YENEEA. The CDR3 consists of 16 residues. V lost 3 bases to trimming and J lost 3 bases; unmatched junction nucleotides: 9. CDR3 in amino acids: CASSLGVGTGNYEQYF. The DNA of the CDR3 is TGTGCCAGCAGCTTGGGGGTAGGGACAGGGAACTACGAGCAGTACTTC.

The chain recombines TRBV10-2 with TRBJ1-5; perhaps TRBD1 as D (6 bases). The V gene's germline CDR1 is WSHSY and CDR2 SAAADI. The CDR3 is made up of 12 amino acids. V lost 0 bases to trimming and J lost 9 bases, with 6 bases between them. The CDR3 is CASSESTGPQHF. DNA for the CDR3: TGCGCCAGCAGTGAGTCGACAGGGCCCCAGCATTTT.

The V call is TRBV27, the J call TRBJ2-3, with TRBD2 matching over 12 bases. The CDR3 is made up of 18 amino acids. From germline, CDR1 is MNHEY and CDR2 SMNVEV (reference sequence). The V and J ends lost 3 bases and 3 bases, in that order; junction bases with no gene match: 10. CDR3 amino acids: CASSFEGLAGGRTDTQYF. DNA for the CDR3: TGTGCCAGCAGTTTTGAGGGGCTAGCGGGAGGGCGAACAGATACGCAGTATTTT.

The chain joins TRBV5-5 to TRBJ1-2; D unclear. The CDR3 is made up of 16 amino acids. With 0 bases removed from V and 1 base from J, the gap between germline ends came to 13 bases. Germline CDR1 is SGHKS and CDR2 is YYEKEE (reference sequence). The CDR3 loop is CASSLGPIPINYGYTF. In DNA form, the CDR3 reads TGTGCCAGCAGCTTGGGTCCTATCCCTATTAACTATGGCTACACCTTC.

This chain connects TRBV7-3 to TRBJ2-3; 8 bases are shared with TRBD2. CDR3 length: 15 amino acids. CDR1 and CDR2 (germline): SGHTA, FQGTGA. With 5 bases clipped from V and 1 base from J, the junction kept 5 bases outside the gene matches. The CDR3 loop reads CASSRAGARTDTQYF. Here the CDR3 DNA reads TGTGCCAGCAGCCGAGCGGGGGCTCGCACAGATACGCAGTATTTT.